The clone carrying this T cell receptor (beta chain) was recorded once. This entry is derived from a study of blood T cell repertoires in COVID-19. Background on the study: Acute and convalescent COVID-19 specimens originated in the United States, Italy and Spain. The analysed material was cDNA or gDNA that came from T cells, B-cell-depleted T cells, or PBMCs.

Authors' processing steps: By means of reference gene primer amplification, nucleated cell counts were estimated. This table comes from immunoSEQ multiplex PCR, and its TCRdb copy is limited to in-frame clones, with some not included. V and J calls and clone size are those listed in that table; D and trimming were worked out from the DNA. The sample gives 60,000 or so clones, roughly 91% of which show up once; less than 2% is in the top ten. With 1 base clipped from V and 2 bases from J, the junction kept 7 bases outside the gene matches. The CDR3 totals 16 residues. Germline loops: CDR1 SGHDT, CDR2 YYEEEE.

The chain combines TRBV5-6 with TRBJ2-5; 8 bases match TRBD1. This sequence originates from a human donor in a cohort sampled during active COVID-19. Sequenced input: peripheral blood. CDR3 in amino acids: CASSLSGGSLQETQYF. The DNA of the CDR3 is TGTGCCAGCAGCTTGTCAGGGGGCTCCCTTCAAGAGACCCAGTACTTC.